These 32 T cell receptor beta chains came from one sample sequenced in a study of shared clonotypes between healthy human individuals. Repertoires were generated with immunoSEQ multiplex PCR, while TCRdb's copy carries only in-frame clones and drops some. The sample consists of around 200,000 clones, around 93% of them appearing once. Sample: naive CD4+ T cells sorted from blood. Subset given: CD45RA+ positively selected. These TCRs come from a woman in her twenties or thirties in good health.

The chain uses TRBV27 and TRBJ2-7, with unresolved D. The germline gives CDR1 MNHEY, CDR2 SMNVEV (reference sequence). This CDR3 contains 14 residues. Trimming left V 5 bases short and J 0 bases short, with 11 bases between. The CDR3: CASSPTGISYEQYF. The CDR3 DNA reads TGTGCCAGCAGTCCGACGGGCATCTCCTACGAGCAGTACTTC.

The V and J genes are TRBV13 and TRBJ2-5; D perhaps matches TRBD1 (5 bases). The J call is uncertain, as TRBJ2-7 better fits the DNA end. Germline V gene lookup returns CDR1 PRHDT and CDR2 FYEKMQ (reference sequence). The CDR3 covers 16 residues. Here the CDR3 reads CASSHALAAGLDEQYF. The DNA for the CDR3 is TGTGCCAGCAGTCACGCCCTCGCGGCAGGGTTGGACGAGCAGTACTTC.

The V and J genes are TRBV18 and TRBJ2-5, with D uncertain. CDR1 and CDR2 from the germline V gene are KGHSH and LQKENI. The CDR3 contains 13 residues. Trimming pared 0 bases from V and 5 bases from J, leaving 7 bases between. The CDR3 loop reads CASSPPMSETQYF. The DNA of the CDR3 is TGTGCCAGCTCACCACCCATGAGCGAGACCCAGTACTTC.

This clone was detected only once. The CDR3 reads CTSSQPPAGGQTDTQYF. The DNA of the CDR3 is TGCACCAGCAGCCAACCCCCCGCGGGAGGGCAAACAGATACGCAGTATTTT. The chain recombines TRBV1 with TRBJ2-3; TRBD2 is the table's D call, not checked against the DNA. TRBV1 is designated a pseudogene. The CDR3 extends over 17 amino acids.

The V call is TRBV28, the J call TRBJ2-3, with 8 bases matching TRBD1. V shed 5 bases, J shed 4 bases, and the junction held 8 bases outside the gene matches. Germline loops: CDR1 MDHEN, CDR2 SYDVKM. The CDR3 sequence is 15 residues long. CDR3 protein: CASSIMQGAADTQYF. The CDR3 DNA reads TGTGCCAGCAGTATCATGCAGGGGGCTGCAGATACGCAGTATTTT.

This chain joins TRBV5-1 and TRBJ2-5; a weak D match, TRBD2 (6 bases). The CDR3 length is 14 residues. Per the germline V gene, CDR1 is SGHRS and CDR2 is YFSETQ. With 3 bases removed from V and 4 bases from J, the gap between germline ends came to 13 bases. The CDR3 sequence is CASSSASGAETQYF. In DNA form, the CDR3 reads TGCGCCAGCAGCTCCGCGTCGGGAGCAGAGACCCAGTACTTC.

The J gene is TRBJ1-4, the V gene TRBV28; D remains unclear. Germline values: CDR1 MDHEN, CDR2 SYDVKM. The CDR3 is 15 residues long. V lost 7 bases, J lost 0 bases, and 12 bases lay in between. The CDR3 DNA reads as TGTGCCAGCATAGTAGGCGGCTCAACTAATGAAAAACTGTTTTTT. Its translation: CASIVGGSTNEKLFF.

Written as DNA, the CDR3 is TGCGCCAGCAGCTTGTACAGCTCAGAGACCCAGTACTTC. Translation: CASSLYSSETQYF. The chain employs TRBV5-1 and TRBJ2-5, with D hard to call. The CDR3 runs to 13 residues. Trimming cost V 1 base and J 4 bases, with 8 bases left between them. The germline gives CDR1 SGHRS, CDR2 YFSETQ. Full variable domain (remainder filled in from reference TRBV5-1 and TRBJ2-5): KAGVTQTPRYLIKTRGQQVTLSCSPISGHRSVSWYQQTPGQGLQFLFEYFSETQRNKGNFPGRFSGRQFSNSRSEMNVSTLELGDSALYLCASSLYSSETQYFGPGTRLLVL.

DNA of the CDR3: TGTGCCAGCTCACCTCGGGGACAGGGAACCTACGAGCAGTACTTC. Translation: CASSPRGQGTYEQYF. This rearrangement joins TRBV18 to TRBJ2-5; 9 bases fit TRBD1. The J call is in doubt because the DNA end fits TRBJ2-7 better. The CDR3 consists of 15 residues. Germline CDR1 is KGHSH and CDR2 is LQKENI.

The chain is built from TRBV6-5 and TRBJ1-3; D is uncertain. V was shortened by 6 bases and J by 8 bases, with 14 bases between the two germline ends. Germline values: CDR1 MNHEY, CDR2 SVGAGI. CDR3 length equals 13 residues. CDR3 sequence: CASRTGGRDTIYF. The CDR3 coding sequence is TGTGCCAGCAGGACGGGAGGGAGGGACACCATATATTTT.

The chain joins TRBV28 to TRBJ1-1; no clear D. From germline, CDR1 is MDHEN and CDR2 SYDVKM. This CDR3 spans 13 amino acids. Trimming cost V 1 base and J 8 bases, with 11 bases left between them. The CDR3 reads CASSLFASQEAFF. CDR3 coding DNA: TGTGCCAGCAGTTTATTCGCGAGTCAAGAAGCTTTCTTT.

The count of this clone is one. The chain couples TRBV6-1 to TRBJ2-7, with TRBD1 identical over 8 bases. The CDR3 extends over 17 amino acids. Germline V gives CDR1 MNHNS, CDR2 SASEGT. The J segment lost 5 bases and the V segment lost 3 bases, leaving 15 bases of the junction unmatched. The CDR3 sequence: CASSDRRKTGDQDEQYF. CDR3 bases: TGTGCCAGCAGTGACCGCCGGAAGACAGGGGATCAGGACGAGCAGTACTTC.

This clone was detected once. CDR3 amino acids: CASSEAYRGSGQQETQYF. The CDR3 bases are TGTGCCAGCAGTGAAGCTTACCGAGGATCGGGTCAGCAAGAGACCCAGTACTTC. V usage is TRBV6-1 and J usage is TRBJ2-5; D not resolved. Germline V gene data show CDR1 as MNHNS and CDR2 as SASEGT. This CDR3 is 18 amino acids long. The ends were cut back, 0 bases at V and 2 bases at J, with 19 bases in the middle.

The J gene is TRBJ2-1, the V gene TRBV10-3, with 12 positions matching TRBD1. The trim removed 3 bases at V and 8 bases at J, leaving 5 bases unmatched. The CDR3 contains 15 residues. Germline V gene lookup returns CDR1 ENHRY and CDR2 SYGVKD. The CDR3 loop reads CAISERDRGLDEQFF. CDR3 coding DNA: TGTGCCATCAGTGAACGGGACAGGGGGCTAGATGAGCAGTTCTTC.

The gene calls are TRBV28 and TRBJ2-7; TRBD2 matches 8 bases. The germline V gene encodes CDR1 MDHEN and CDR2 SYDVKM. J was trimmed by 2 bases and V by 7 bases; bases with no gene match: 10. The CDR3 covers 15 residues. The DNA for the CDR3 is TGTGCCAGCAAACCCGGGACTAGATCAACCTACGAGCAGTACTTC. It yields the protein CASKPGTRSTYEQYF.

The gene calls are TRBV5-8 and TRBJ1-5, with 9 nucleotides matching TRBD1. V was clipped by 3 bases and J by 6 bases; unmatched bases: 16. Germline V CDR1 and CDR2: SGHTS, YDEGEE. This CDR3 spans 18 amino acids. CDR3 sequence: CASSWSFVLRDRVQPQHF. The CDR3 DNA reads as TGTGCCAGCAGCTGGTCGTTTGTTTTGCGGGACAGGGTTCAGCCCCAGCATTTT.

The V gene is TRBV29-1, the J gene TRBJ1-5; weak D call: TRBD1 (5 bases). V lost 7 bases, J lost 4 bases, and 11 bases lay in between. CDR1 SQVTM and CDR2 ANQGSEA come from the germline V gene. CDR3 length: 12 residues. This chain's CDR3 is CSAGQTNQPQHF. The CDR3 coding sequence is TGCAGCGCAGGACAAACTAATCAGCCCCAGCATTTT.

V usage is TRBV28 and J usage is TRBJ2-7, with D uncertain. V lost 3 bases and J 0 bases, leaving 6 bases between the germline ends. CDR3 size: 13 residues. CDR1 is MDHEN, CDR2 SYDVKM, per germline. The CDR3 region has the DNA TGTGCCAGCAGTTTTATCGTCTCCTACGAGCAGTACTTC. Its translation: CASSFIVSYEQYF.

V is TRBV6-1 and J is TRBJ2-7; 10 bases fit TRBD1. The CDR3 extends over 15 amino acids. Trimming at V came to 5 bases and at J to 3 bases, leaving 7 bases not matched to a gene. CDR1 and CDR2 (germline): MNHNS, SASEGT. The CDR3 DNA reads as TGTGCCAGCAGTACAGGGGGGACAGGGGACTACGAGCAGTACTTC. Translating gives CASSTGGTGDYEQYF.

This clone was counted once. V and J are TRBV19 and TRBJ2-3; D is possibly TRBD2 (6 bases). The V gene lost 3 bases and the J gene lost 3 bases, with 13 bases spanning the gap. Germline loops: CDR1 LNHDA, CDR2 SQIVND (reference sequence). This CDR3 is 15 amino acids long. CDR3 region: CASSIPGGSTDTQYF. The CDR3 region has the DNA TGTGCCAGTAGTATCCCCGGGGGTAGTACAGATACGCAGTATTTT.

The chain carries TRBV18 and TRBJ1-2, with D unresolved. The CDR3 runs to 13 residues. Germline lookup yields CDR1 KGHSH and CDR2 LQKENI. V lost 0 bases and J lost 9, with 11 bases in between. Here the CDR3 reads CASSPPVLWSYTF. In DNA, the CDR3 is TGTGCCAGCTCACCACCAGTCCTATGGAGCTACACCTTC.

The J gene is TRBJ2-7, the V gene TRBV6-1; 11 nucleotides match TRBD1. V dropped 10 bases and J dropped 5; count of bases not matched to a gene: 4. Per germline, CDR1 MNHNS and CDR2 SASEGT. The CDR3 spans 12 residues. This CDR3 is CATGGQGDEQYF. The CDR3 DNA reads as TGTGCCACCGGGGGACAGGGGGACGAGCAGTACTTC.

The V gene is TRBV7-2, the J gene TRBJ2-1; D unclear. V lost 3 bases to trimming and J lost 7 bases, with 13 bases between them. The CDR3 spans 14 residues. In germline, CDR1 is SGHTA, CDR2 FQGNSA. As DNA, the CDR3 is TGTGCCAGCAGCTTCCGCGTTCTTTCGAATGAGCAGTTCTTC. Its protein is CASSFRVLSNEQFF.

The V call is TRBV5-5, the J call TRBJ2-7, with D unclear. Trimming shortened V by 4 bases and J by 4 bases, and 18 bases separated the two germline ends. Germline CDR1 reads SGHKS; CDR2 reads YYEKEE (reference sequence). The CDR3 totals 15 residues. As DNA, the CDR3 is TGTGCCAGCAGCGTTGGGTTTGGTCTCAATTACGAGCAGTACTTC. It encodes CASSVGFGLNYEQYF.

The V gene is TRBV11-2, the J gene TRBJ1-1; D unclear. The CDR3 runs to 14 residues. Germline CDR1 SGHAT, CDR2 FQNNGV. Deletions cut 5 bases from V and 0 bases from J, with 10 bases between. This chain's CDR3 is CASSPDHLNTEAFF. The CDR3, as DNA: TGTGCCAGCAGCCCGGACCACCTGAACACTGAAGCTTTCTTT.

This clone occurred once. The chain couples TRBV10-3 to TRBJ2-7, with D tentatively TRBD1 (5 bases). This CDR3 contains 12 residues. Trimming left V 5 bases short and J 3 bases short, with 8 bases between. The germline V gene has CDR1 ENHRY and CDR2 SYGVKD. In DNA form, the CDR3 reads TGTGCCATCAGTACTCAGGGCTACGAGCAGTACTTC. Residues: CAISTQGYEQYF.

The chain joins TRBV2 to TRBJ2-7; tentative D call: TRBD2 (6 bases). Germline CDR1 SNHLY, CDR2 FYNNEI. The CDR3 runs 11 residues. Trimming pared 3 bases from V and 11 bases from J, leaving 11 bases between. The CDR3 DNA follows: TGTGCCAGCAGTGATGGGGGGAAGAAGTACTTC. Translated, it gives CASSDGGKKYF. The full variable domain, with the rest looked up from reference TRBV2 and TRBJ2-7, is EPEVTQTPSHQVTQMGQEVILRCVPISNHLYFYWYRQILGQKVEFLVSFYNNEISEKSEIFDDQFSVERPDGSNFTLKIRSTKLEDSAMYFCASSDGGKKYFGPGTRLTVT.

This rearrangement joins TRBV11-3 to TRBJ2-7; maybe TRBD2 (6 bases). Between the trimmed V and J ends, which lost 1 base and 9 bases, there was a span of 13 bases. CDR1 and CDR2 from the germline V gene are SGHNT and YENEEA. The CDR3 has 13 residues. CDR3 sequence reads: CASSLGAGQAQYF. The CDR3 DNA sequence: TGTGCCAGCAGCTTAGGTGCGGGGCAGGCGCAGTACTTC.

Concerning this clone: This sample includes further DNA sequences coding for the same CDR3. The chain joins TRBV18 to TRBJ2-7, with 7 nucleotides matching TRBD2. CDR3 size: 15 residues. The V segment lost 1 base and the J segment 2 bases; nucleotides outside the gene matches: 5. Germline V gives CDR1 KGHSH, CDR2 LQKENI. In nucleotides, the CDR3 is TGTGCCAGCTCACCACGGCGGGAGCTTCCCTACGAGCAGTACTTC. Its protein is CASSPRRELPYEQYF.

This clone was seen a single time. V usage is TRBV7-9 and J usage is TRBJ1-4; no reliable D call. Between the trimmed V and J ends, which lost 5 bases and 7 bases, there was a span of 14 bases. CDR3 length: 14 amino acids. Germline V gene data show CDR1 as SEHNR and CDR2 as FQNEAQ (reference sequence). For the CDR3, the DNA is TGTGCCAGCAGCATGGCCGCCGCTTTTGAAAAACTGTTTTTT. It codes for CASSMAAAFEKLFF. The variable domain in full, with the rest retrieved from reference TRBV7-9 and TRBJ1-4, is DTGVSQNPRHKITKRGQNVTFRCDPISEHNRLYWYRQTLGQGPEFLTYFQNEAQLEKSRLLSDRFSAERPKGSFSTLEIQRTEQGDSAMYLCASSMAAAFEKLFFGSGTQLSVL.

The genes are TRBV6-1 and TRBJ2-7; D might be TRBD1 (6 bases). The CDR3 extends over 14 amino acids. Per germline, CDR1 MNHNS and CDR2 SASEGT. The germline V and J ends were trimmed by 5 bases and 2 bases, with 13 bases remaining between them. The CDR3 reads CASSRDTYTYEQYF. CDR3 sequence (DNA): TGTGCCAGCAGTAGGGACACCTACACCTACGAGCAGTACTTC.

V is TRBV30 and J is TRBJ2-5; 10 nucleotides match TRBD1. The CDR3 has 16 residues. The ends lost 1 base at V and 2 bases at J; junction bases unmatched: 7. Germline-derived CDR1 and CDR2 are GTSNPN and SVGIG (reference sequence). CDR3: CAWSAGQGMEQETQYF. Written as DNA, the CDR3 is TGTGCCTGGAGTGCGGGACAGGGGATGGAACAAGAGACCCAGTACTTC.